What follows are 16 T cell receptor beta chains derived from one specimen sequenced in a study of T-cell reconstitution after alpha-beta-depleted transplantation in children (dated by TCRdb to 2015 to 2016). Sample treatment or condition, as interpreted from the label and publication: allogeneic hematopoietic cell transplantation with graft depleted of TCRalphabeta T cells and CD19 B cells. The method was PCR. TCRdb names Illumina HiSeq 2500 as the instrument used. TCR libraries were prepared with molecular barcoding, using unique molecular identifiers to normalize TCRbeta repertoire quantification. TCRdb reprocessed the public reads (quality trimming at Q25 with fastp, clone calling with MiXCR) and kept in-frame beta chains. One record per CDR3 amino acid sequence lists the most common genes and DNA. For this sample there are around 140,000 distinct CDR3 sequences; roughly 9% appear just once. Around 18% of the sample is taken by the ten largest.

Sequencing was performed on PBMCs, mostly from graft donor cells, taken 180 days after TCRalphabeta/CD19-depleted stem cell transplant. The receptor set was obtained from a female patient aged 2-15 years who had a stem cell transplant for congenital amegakaryocytic thrombocytopenia, so the T cells may come from the graft donor.

This clonotype turned up a few times. J is TRBJ2-7 and V is TRBV5-1, with 10 positions matching TRBD2. V lost 5 bases to trimming and J lost 4 bases; unmatched junction nucleotides: 3. The CDR3 spans 13 residues. From germline, CDR1 is SGHRS and CDR2 YFSETQ. CDR3 sequence reads: CASRPSGGYEQYF. In nucleotides, the CDR3 is TGCGCCAGCAGGCCTAGCGGGGGTTACGAGCAGTACTTC.

This clonotype has ten or more counts. The gene calls are TRBV20-1 and TRBJ2-4, with 10 bases matching TRBD1. V shed 3 bases and J 4 bases; nucleotides not matched to a gene: 6. The germline CDR1 and CDR2 sequences are DFQATT and SNEGSKA (reference sequence). This CDR3 has 15 residues. CDR3 DNA sequence: TGCAGTGCTAGCGACGACAGGGGGCTTAAAAACATTCAGTACTTC. This gives the protein CSASDDRGLKNIQYF.

In this sample, this clonotype turned up a few times. The rearrangement uses TRBV30 and TRBJ2-1; 8 bases are shared with TRBD1. Germline-derived CDR1 and CDR2 are GTSNPN and SVGIG (reference sequence). The CDR3 has 15 amino acids. With 2 bases clipped from V and 5 bases from J, the junction kept 8 bases outside the gene matches. CDR3 coding DNA: TGTGCCTGGAGTAAGGACAGGGCTGGGAACAATGAGCAGTTCTTC. It specifies CAWSKDRAGNNEQFF.

This clonotype was recorded at least ten times. The rearrangement links TRBV6-5 to TRBJ2-7; D is unresolved. V gave up 6 bases and J gave up 2 bases, with 17 bases separating them. Germline CDR1 reads MNHEY; CDR2 reads SVGAGI. The CDR3 runs to 15 residues. In DNA, the CDR3 is TGTGCCAGCAGCCTCCACGGGTCCGCGACCTACGAGCAGTACTTC. Residues: CASSLHGSATYEQYF.

This clonotype was recorded at least ten times. The chain recombines TRBV20-1 with TRBJ1-1; 10 nucleotides line up with TRBD1. Trimming cost V 6 bases and J 1 base; bases outside gene matches: 11. Germline CDR1 and CDR2: DFQATT and SNEGSKA (reference sequence). The CDR3 covers 16 residues. CDR3 residues: CSADPRQGAANTEAFF. The CDR3 DNA reads as TGCAGTGCGGATCCGAGACAGGGGGCCGCGAACACTGAAGCTTTCTTT.

This clonotype was detected many times. The chain recombines TRBV7-3 with TRBJ2-3, with 12 bases that match TRBD2. The CDR3 spans 19 residues. Germline CDR1 is SGHTA and CDR2 is FQGTGA. V lost 1 base and J lost 0; bases outside the gene matches: 8. The CDR3 protein is CASSLSGRLAGVSTDTQYF. The CDR3 DNA follows: TGTGCCAGCAGCTTAAGTGGGCGACTAGCGGGAGTTAGCACAGATACGCAGTATTTT. Using reference TRBV7-3 and TRBJ2-3 for the parts outside the CDR3, the full variable domain is GAGVSQTPSNKVTEKGKYVELRCDPISGHTALYWYRQSLGQGPEFLIYFQGTGAADDSGLPNDRFFAVRPEGSVSTLKIQRTERGDSAVYLCASSLSGRLAGVSTDTQYFGPGTRLTVL.

This clonotype has a handful of counts. This chain links TRBV7-8 with TRBJ2-7; D remains unclear. CDR1 is SGHVS, CDR2 FQNEAQ, per germline. This CDR3 spans 18 amino acids. V lost 2 bases to trimming and J lost 3 bases, with 23 bases between them. This CDR3 reads CASSLQLSGRLRNYEQYF. Written as DNA, the CDR3 is TGTGCCAGCAGCTTACAATTATCCGGGCGGCTTAGAAACTACGAGCAGTACTTC. Based on the CDR3 plus reference TRBV7-8 and TRBJ2-7, the full variable domain is GAGVSQSPRYKVAKRGQDVALRCDPISGHVSLFWYQQALGQGPEFLTYFQNEAQLDKSGLPSDRFFAERPEGSVSTLKIQRTQQEDSAVYLCASSLQLSGRLRNYEQYFGPGTRLTVT.

This clonotype was seen many times. The chain is built from TRBV6-1 and TRBJ2-3, with 7 nucleotides matching TRBD1. Germline V gene sequence: CDR1 MNHNS, CDR2 SASEGT. CDR3 size: 15 residues. V was clipped by 7 bases and J by 2 bases; unmatched bases: 9. CDR3 DNA sequence: TGTGCCAGCATGCGATGGCAGGGGGACACAGATACGCAGTATTTT. Its protein product is CASMRWQGDTDTQYF.

Comments on this clonotype: This could be a read error, since a much larger clone is one nucleotide away. The chain joins TRBV29-1 to TRBJ1-2, with D maybe TRBD1 (6 bases). CDR1 SQVTM and CDR2 ANQGSEA come from the germline V gene. CDR3 size: 13 residues. Trimming took off 7 bases at V and 5 bases at J, with 17 bases between the two ends. The CDR3 DNA follows: TGCAGCGATCTGGGACATGATTTTTATGGCTACACCTTC. Protein sequence: CSDLGHDFYGYTF.

This rearrangement joins TRBV7-9 to TRBJ2-6; D remains unclear. Trimming cost V 1 base and J 0 bases, with 13 bases left between them. Per the germline V gene, CDR1 is SEHNR and CDR2 is FQNEAQ (reference sequence). This CDR3 has 18 amino acids. The CDR3 sequence is CASSLVGLSSSGANVLTF. CDR3 coding DNA: TGTGCCAGCAGCTTAGTTGGCCTCTCGAGCTCTGGGGCCAACGTCCTGACTTTC.

This clonotype has at least ten counts. The chain combines TRBV11-2 with TRBJ2-5; D is undetermined. Germline V CDR1 and CDR2: SGHAT, FQNNGV. The CDR3 spans 13 residues. V shed 8 bases and J shed 7 bases, with 17 bases lying between them. The CDR3 here is CASAWGTKGTQYF. CDR3 DNA: TGTGCCAGCGCCTGGGGAACCAAGGGGACCCAGTACTTC.

This clonotype was detected many times. The chain couples TRBV6-1 to TRBJ2-5; D is undetermined. V was trimmed by 4 bases and J by 1 base, leaving 7 bases between them. The CDR3 spans 13 residues. Germline-derived CDR1 and CDR2 are MNHNS and SASEGT. The CDR3 spells CASSGFTQETQYF. In DNA, the CDR3 is TGTGCCAGCAGTGGGTTCACCCAAGAGACCCAGTACTTC.

This clonotype was observed a handful of times. This sequence joins TRBV12-3 or TRBV12-4 and TRBJ2-3; D is unresolved. The CDR3 has 11 residues. V was cut by 7 bases and J by 5 bases, with 7 bases left in between. The CDR3 DNA sequence: TGTGCCAGCACCGACCGAGATACGCAGTATTTT. Its translation: CASTDRDTQYF.

Concerning this clonotype: Just one base apart from a much larger clone, this may be a read error. The V and J genes are TRBV7-2 and TRBJ2-1; D may correspond to TRBD1 or TRBD2 (6 bases each). CDR3 length: 16 amino acids. Trimming left V 1 base short and J 6 bases short, with 16 bases between. Germline V gene lookup returns CDR1 SGHTA and CDR2 FQGNSA. The CDR3 sequence is CASSLVGAWGANEQFF. CDR3 coding DNA: TGTGCCAGCAGCTTAGTTGGAGCGTGGGGGGCCAATGAGCAGTTCTTC.

This clonotype was detected ten times or more. This rearrangement joins TRBV7-9 to TRBJ2-7; D gene uncertain. CDR1 is SEHNR, CDR2 FQNEAQ, per germline (reference sequence). The CDR3 has 14 residues. Trimming shortened V by 5 bases and J by 7 bases, and 18 bases separated the two germline ends. Here the CDR3 reads CASSRGAGEEEQYF. The CDR3 DNA sequence: TGTGCCAGCAGCAGAGGTGCCGGTGAAGAGGAGCAGTACTTC.

This clonotype was picked up many times. J is TRBJ1-5 and V is TRBV19; tentatively, D is TRBD1 (6 bases). V was shortened by 6 bases and J by 4 bases, with 10 bases between the two germline ends. Germline V gene data show CDR1 as LNHDA and CDR2 as SQIVND (reference sequence). The CDR3 runs to 13 residues. The CDR3 DNA reads TGTGCCAGTAGCCCAGGGGAAAATCAGCCCCAGCATTTT. Translating it yields CASSPGENQPQHF.